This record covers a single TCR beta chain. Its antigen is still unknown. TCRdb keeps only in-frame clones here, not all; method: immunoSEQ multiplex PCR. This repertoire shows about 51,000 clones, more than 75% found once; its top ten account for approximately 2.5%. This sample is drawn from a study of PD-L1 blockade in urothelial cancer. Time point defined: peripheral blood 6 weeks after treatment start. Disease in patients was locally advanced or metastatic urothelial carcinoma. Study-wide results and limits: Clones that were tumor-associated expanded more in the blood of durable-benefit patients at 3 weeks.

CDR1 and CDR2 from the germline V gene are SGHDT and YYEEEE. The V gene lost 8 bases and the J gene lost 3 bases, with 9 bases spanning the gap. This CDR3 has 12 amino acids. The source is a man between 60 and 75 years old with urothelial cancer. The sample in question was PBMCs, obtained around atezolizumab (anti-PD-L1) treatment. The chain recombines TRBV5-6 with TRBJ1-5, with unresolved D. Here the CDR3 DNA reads TGTGCCAGTCAGAAAGTCAATCAGCCCCAGCATTTT. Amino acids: CASQKVNQPQHF.